This note documents a single TCR beta chain sequence. The data are from a study of blood T cell repertoires in COVID-19. Study overall: Sample material is recorded as cDNA or gDNA derived from T cells, B-cell-depleted T cells, or PBMCs.

The table came from immunoSEQ multiplex PCR; TCRdb's copy has only in-frame clones and leaves some out. The data contain about 83,000 clones, about 82% of them singletons. The germline CDR1 and CDR2 sequences are SQVTM and ANQGSEA. V was pared by 6 bases and J by 5 bases, with 7 bases of the junction left unmatched. This CDR3 spans 14 amino acids. This sequence originates from a woman at least 80 years old in a cohort sampled during active or convalescent COVID-19. The genes are TRBV29-1 and TRBJ2-5; 12 bases map to TRBD1. The sequenced sample consisted of peripheral blood. The CDR3 DNA reads TGCAGCGTAAGGGACAGGGGGCGCGAGGAGACCCAGTACTTC. This encodes CSVRDRGREETQYF.